This T cell receptor (beta chain) was obtained from a study of blood T cells in healthy people across ages. This CDR3 contains 13 residues. CDR1 and CDR2 (germline): DFQATT, SNEGSKA (reference sequence). J was trimmed by 3 bases and V by 6 bases; bases with no gene match: 5. With a J-beta primer mix and a sample-barcoded 5' primer, a second PCR ran about 7 to 12 cycles. One entry per CDR3 protein results from TCRdb running MiXCR on the 5' RACE reads. This table holds roughly 2 million distinct CDR3 sequences, less than 50% found once. Source material: blood. The chain recombines TRBV20-1 with TRBJ2-7, with 10 bases lining up with TRBD1. The receptor comes from a woman aged 40 to 50 in good health. Written as DNA, the CDR3 is TGCAGTGCCCGGGACAGGGGTATCTACGAGCAGTACTTC. Amino acids: CSARDRGIYEQYF.